Below are 25 T cell receptor beta chains sequenced from a single sample in a study of CD8 T cells in Susac syndrome. Reverse transcription of roughly 0.45 to 1 ug RNA was performed with random hexamers. TCRdb reprocessed the immunoSEQ multiplex PCR reads with MiXCR, giving one entry per CDR3 protein. The repertoire holds around 110,000 distinct CDR3 sequences, roughly 95% seen once, with 0.4% to 0.5% in the top ten. The material sequenced was CD8+ T cells from PBMCs. The source is a human donor with Susac syndrome.

CDR3 DNA: TGTGCCAGCAGCCCCGTTTGGCAAGAGACCCAGTACTTC. It yields the protein CASSPVWQETQYF. V usage is TRBV7-9 and J usage is TRBJ2-5; D gene unclear. Trimming left V 5 bases short and J 2 bases short, with 9 bases between. CDR3 size: 13 residues. The V gene's germline CDR1 is SEHNR and CDR2 FQNEAQ (reference sequence).

The chain couples TRBV29-1 to TRBJ1-2, with a possible D match to TRBD1 (5 bases). Germline-derived CDR1 and CDR2 are SQVTM and ANQGSEA. The CDR3 length is 13 residues. V shed 7 bases and J shed 8 bases, with 20 bases lying between them. The DNA for the CDR3 is TGCAGCGGATCTCAGGGCCTCGCATCGGGCTACACCTTC. Protein product: CSGSQGLASGYTF.

The gene calls are TRBV29-1 and TRBJ1-1; D perhaps matches TRBD1 (6 bases). V was pared by 3 bases and J by 1 base, with 15 bases between. CDR1 is SQVTM and CDR2 is ANQGSEA in the germline V gene. The CDR3 runs 15 residues. The CDR3, as DNA: TGCAGCGTTGACATCCCACAGGGAACGAACACTGAAGCTTTCTTT. Translation: CSVDIPQGTNTEAFF.

This clonotype was seen a single time. The chain has TRBV7-9 and TRBJ2-1; D is unclear. The CDR3 consists of 16 residues. In germline, CDR1 is SEHNR, CDR2 FQNEAQ (reference sequence). Trimming stripped 2 bases from V and 0 bases from J, with 11 bases between. The CDR3 DNA reads TGTGCCAGCAGCTTACGGCTCCAGAGCTCCTACAATGAGCAGTTCTTC. Its translation: CASSLRLQSSYNEQFF.

The chain combines TRBV24-1 with TRBJ2-6, with D unresolved. Germline V lookup: CDR1 KGHDR, CDR2 SFDVKD. V gave up 6 bases and J gave up 1 base, with 6 bases separating them. This CDR3 region has 14 residues. CDR3 bases: TGTGCCACCAGTCCTGGATCTGGGGCCAACGTCCTGACTTTC. It is translated as CATSPGSGANVLTF.

A few counts support this clonotype. CDR3 in DNA: TGTGCCAGTAGTATAGATCCTGCCTACGAGCAGTACTTC. This codes for CASSIDPAYEQYF. The V call is TRBV19, the J call TRBJ2-7, with D hard to call. Deletions cut 0 bases from V and 2 bases from J, with 5 bases between. The CDR3 length is 13 residues. CDR1 and CDR2 (germline): LNHDA, SQIVND (reference sequence).

The gene calls are TRBV27 and TRBJ2-7; D not resolved. The CDR3 covers 13 residues. The V gene lost 4 bases and the J gene lost 4 bases, with 11 bases spanning the gap. Germline CDR1 is MNHEY and CDR2 is SMNVEV (reference sequence). The CDR3: CASSSRTAYEQYF. In DNA form, the CDR3 reads TGTGCCAGCAGTTCCAGGACGGCTTACGAGCAGTACTTC.

The V call is TRBV16, the J call TRBJ1-1; TRBD1 agrees at 7 bases. After removal of 1 base from V and 8 bases from J, the junction contained 10 bases not matched to a gene. This CDR3 contains 15 residues. CDR1 is KGHSY, CDR2 FQNENV, per germline. The CDR3 DNA sequence: TGTGCCAGCAGCCAATGGGAGGGGGCGCTTAGAGAAGCTTTCTTT. Its translation is CASSQWEGALREAFF.

V usage is TRBV13 and J usage is TRBJ2-7; the D call may be TRBD1 or TRBD2 (5 bases each). Trimming took off 4 bases at V and 0 bases at J, with 13 bases between the two ends. This CDR3 has 15 residues. CDR1 and CDR2 from the germline V gene are PRHDT and FYEKMQ (reference sequence). The CDR3 nucleotides are TGTGCCAGCAGCTCCCCCGGGGCGGCCTCCTACGAGCAGTACTTC. It codes for CASSSPGAASYEQYF.

The gene calls are TRBV13 and TRBJ2-7; D possibly uses TRBD1 or TRBD2 (5 bases each). The CDR3 extends over 14 amino acids. V was clipped by 5 bases and J by 3 bases, with 14 bases between them. Germline V gene lookup returns CDR1 PRHDT and CDR2 FYEKMQ (reference sequence). The CDR3: CASSPRETVYEQYF. The CDR3 DNA is TGTGCCAGCAGCCCAAGGGAGACAGTCTACGAGCAGTACTTC.

The chain recombines TRBV18 with TRBJ1-2, with a tentative D call TRBD1 (6 bases). This CDR3 spans 15 amino acids. CDR1 is KGHSH and CDR2 is LQKENI in the germline V gene. The V end was cut by 2 bases, the J end by 7 bases, with 17 bases between. The chain's CDR3 is CASSPSTLGGFGYTF. CDR3 coding DNA: TGTGCCAGCTCACCATCGACCTTAGGGGGATTTGGCTACACCTTC. The variable domain in full, with the rest retrieved from reference TRBV18 and TRBJ1-2, is NAGVMQNPRHLVRRRGQEARLRCSPMKGHSHVYWYRQLPEEGLKFMVYLQKENIIDESGMPKERFSAEFPKEGPSILRIQQVVRGDSAAYFCASSPSTLGGFGYTFGSGTRLTVV.

The rearrangement links TRBV29-1 to TRBJ1-2; D remains unclear. This CDR3 contains 12 residues. Trimming removed 1 base at V and 8 bases at J, with 11 bases between. The germline gives CDR1 SQVTM, CDR2 ANQGSEA. The DNA for the CDR3 is TGCAGCGTTGAAGGTCGACCTGGGGGCTACACCTTC. Translated, it gives CSVEGRPGGYTF.

This clonotype is a singleton in its sample. The genes are TRBV29-1 and TRBJ2-5; 7 bases line up with TRBD2. Germline values: CDR1 SQVTM, CDR2 ANQGSEA. CDR3 length equals 14 residues. V lost 1 base to trimming and J lost 5 bases; unmatched junction nucleotides: 7. In nucleotides, the CDR3 is TGCAGCGTTGAAGCCCTAGCGGTCGGGGAGACCCAGTACTTC. It translates to CSVEALAVGETQYF.

The V gene is TRBV12-3 or TRBV12-4, the J gene TRBJ2-3; the D is unclear. The CDR3 has 11 amino acids. The V end was cut by 3 bases, the J end by 7 bases, with 5 bases between. CDR3: CASSFRNTQYF. CDR3 sequence (DNA): TGTGCCAGCAGTTTTCGTAATACGCAGTATTTT.

This clonotype occurred once. This chain connects TRBV9 to TRBJ2-3, with 8 nucleotides matching TRBD2. The V and J ends lost 0 bases and 6 bases, in that order; junction bases with no gene match: 9. This CDR3 region has 16 residues. Germline V lookup: CDR1 SGDLS, CDR2 YYNGEE. In DNA, the CDR3 is TGTGCCAGCAGCGTAGAGTCGGGGGGGCCTTACGATACGCAGTATTTT. Amino acids: CASSVESGGPYDTQYF. Combining the CDR3 with reference TRBV9 and TRBJ2-3 gives the whole variable domain DSGVTQTPKHLITATGQRVTLRCSPRSGDLSVYWYQQSLDQGLQFLIQYYNGEERAKGNILERFSAQQFPDLHSELNLSSLELGDSALYFCASSVESGGPYDTQYFGPGTRLTVL.

The chain has TRBV29-1 and TRBJ1-3; D gene ambiguous. The germline CDR1 and CDR2 sequences are SQVTM and ANQGSEA. The CDR3 is 13 residues long. Trimming removed 5 bases at V and 0 bases at J, with 8 bases between. The CDR3 reads CSVFGSSGNTIYF. The CDR3 DNA sequence: TGCAGCGTTTTCGGGTCCTCTGGAAACACCATATATTTT.

The V call is TRBV5-1, the J call TRBJ2-2, with TRBD1 matching 8 bases. Germline CDR1 SGHRS, CDR2 YFSETQ. Trimming took 5 bases from V and 6 from J; bases not matched to a gene: 3. This CDR3 comprises 13 residues. CDR3 sequence: CASRQGVSGELFF. The CDR3 coding sequence is TGCGCCAGCAGACAGGGGGTATCCGGGGAGCTGTTTTTT.

V and J are TRBV7-2 and TRBJ2-5; D may be TRBD1 or TRBD2 (5 bases each). V lost 5 bases and J 2 bases, leaving 15 bases between the germline ends. CDR1 is SGHTA, CDR2 FQGNSA, per germline. The CDR3 has 15 residues. The CDR3 region has the DNA TGTGCCAGCAGCAAGATCGGGACCTCTCAAGAGACCCAGTACTTC. It codes for CASSKIGTSQETQYF. Drawing the rest from reference TRBV7-2 and TRBJ2-5, the complete variable domain is GAGVSQSPSNKVTEKGKDVELRCDPISGHTALYWYRQSLGQGLEFLIYFQGNSAPDKSGLPSDRFSAERTGGSVSTLTIQRTQQEDSAVYLCASSKIGTSQETQYFGPGTRLLVL.

This sequence joins TRBV20-1 and TRBJ1-2; 9 nucleotides align to TRBD1. This CDR3 has 13 residues. Germline CDR1 and CDR2: DFQATT and SNEGSKA (reference sequence). Unmatched junction bases numbered 10, after V lost 4 bases and J lost 10 bases. CDR3 region: CSATKGQGFDYTF. CDR3 nucleotides: TGCAGTGCTACGAAGGGACAGGGTTTCGACTACACCTTC.

The V and J genes are TRBV20-1 and TRBJ2-7, with a weak D call TRBD2 (7 bases). The germline V gene has CDR1 DFQATT and CDR2 SNEGSKA (reference sequence). Trimming shortened V by 5 bases and J by 4 bases, and 24 bases separated the two germline ends. This CDR3 is 16 amino acids long. The CDR3 DNA sequence: TGCAGTGCTCCTCCTCAAGGGGGAGGGCGGTTATACGAGCAGTACTTC. It is translated as CSAPPQGGGRLYEQYF.

V is TRBV20-1 and J is TRBJ2-7, with no clear D. This CDR3 contains 13 residues. Trimming stripped 0 bases from V and 2 bases from J, with 8 bases between. Germline CDR1 is DFQATT and CDR2 is SNEGSKA (reference sequence). DNA for the CDR3: TGCAGTGCTAGAGATTTCAGGACCTACGAGCAGTACTTC. Its translation is CSARDFRTYEQYF.

V gene TRBV7-6 combines with J gene TRBJ2-1; a weak D match, TRBD1 (6 bases). Germline CDR1 is SGHVS and CDR2 is FNYEAQ. The CDR3 loop spans 14 amino acids. Trimming took 2 bases from V and 8 from J, leaving 13 bases between them. This chain's CDR3 is CASSLRVRGDEQFF. DNA for the CDR3: TGTGCCAGCAGCTTAAGGGTCAGGGGTGATGAGCAGTTCTTC. The full variable domain, in which reference TRBV7-6 and TRBJ2-1 provide the parts outside the CDR3, is GAGVSQSPRYKVTKRGQDVALRCDPISGHVSLYWYRQALGQGPEFLTYFNYEAQQDKSGLPNDRFSAERPEGSISTLTIQRTEQRDSAMYRCASSLRVRGDEQFFGPGTRLTVL.

J is TRBJ2-1 and V is TRBV4-2; 12 bases are a match to TRBD2. CDR1 is LGHNA and CDR2 is YNFKEQ in the germline V gene. The CDR3 extends over 16 amino acids. Germline trimming cut 1 base from V and 4 bases from J; bases unmatched to any gene: 2. The CDR3 DNA reads TGTGCCAGCAGCCAAGCCGGGACTAGCGGGTACAATGAGCAGTTCTTC. The encoded protein is CASSQAGTSGYNEQFF.

This sequence joins TRBV9 and TRBJ1-2, with TRBD1 as a possible D gene (5 bases). CDR3 length: 15 amino acids. Germline loops: CDR1 SGDLS, CDR2 YYNGEE. The germline V and J ends were trimmed by 0 bases and 4 bases, with 13 bases remaining between them. The CDR3 DNA reads as TGTGCCAGCAGCGTAGCTGGGGGGGGGACCTATGGCTACACCTTC. Amino acids: CASSVAGGGTYGYTF.

The chain links TRBV27 to TRBJ1-5; 9 bases are a match to TRBD1. V lost 4 bases, J lost 3 bases, and 7 bases stayed unmatched. The CDR3 totals 16 residues. The V gene's germline CDR1 is MNHEY and CDR2 SMNVEV (reference sequence). This CDR3 reads CASSWTGANFNQPQHF. CDR3 nucleotides: TGTGCCAGCAGTTGGACAGGGGCGAACTTCAATCAGCCCCAGCATTTT.